One sample yielded the 26 T cell receptor beta chains listed below, sequenced in a study of T-cell memory formation after mild COVID-19. TCRdb fed the 5' RACE reads into MiXCR, producing one record per CDR3 protein. The top ten hold about a fifth of the sample, which has approximately 350,000 distinct CDR3 sequences, over 10% seen once. Sequenced sample: PBMCs or a T cell subset sorted from them (not recorded which). Every receptor here comes from a man aged 18 to 35 who had mild COVID-19 (a few samples of this study predate the infection). Cell type and time point are not known.

This chain uses TRBV7-2 with TRBJ2-2; TRBD2 matches at 8 bases. The trim removed 3 bases at V and 15 bases at J, leaving 12 bases unmatched. Germline V gene sequence: CDR1 SGHTA, CDR2 FQGNSA. The CDR3 extends over 14 amino acids. Here the CDR3 reads CASSLAGGPPLMFF. The CDR3 DNA is TGTGCCAGCAGCTTGGCGGGGGGCCCCCCTTTGATGTTTTTT. The whole variable domain, remainder taken from reference TRBV7-2 and TRBJ2-2, is GAGVSQSPSNKVTEKGKDVELRCDPISGHTALYWYRQSLGQGLEFLIYFQGNSAPDKSGLPSDRFSAERTGGSVSTLTIQRTQQEDSAVYLCASSLAGGPPLMFFGEGSRLTVL.

The rearrangement uses TRBV11-2 and TRBJ2-2, with a possible D match to TRBD2 (6 bases). Deletions cut 8 bases from V and 3 bases from J, with 10 bases between. Germline-derived CDR1 and CDR2 are SGHAT and FQNNGV. The CDR3 covers 13 residues. CDR3 in DNA: TGTGCCAGCTCGGGGGTCCACACCGGGGAGCTGTTTTTT. It specifies CASSGVHTGELFF. The whole variable domain, remainder taken from reference TRBV11-2 and TRBJ2-2, is EAGVAQSPRYKIIEKRQSVAFWCNPISGHATLYWYQQILGQGPKLLIQFQNNGVVDDSQLPKDRFSAERLKGVDSTLKIQPAKLEDSAVYLCASSGVHTGELFFGEGSRLTVL.

J is TRBJ1-6 and V is TRBV11-2, with 7 positions matching TRBD1. This CDR3 has 18 residues. The V segment lost 5 bases and the J segment 6 bases; nucleotides outside the gene matches: 16. Germline assignment: CDR1 SGHAT and CDR2 FQNNGV. This CDR3 is CASSTSGGSFLRNSPLHF. The CDR3 DNA follows: TGTGCCAGCAGCACTTCAGGGGGGAGTTTCTTACGTAATTCACCCCTCCACTTT.

The gene calls are TRBV2 and TRBJ2-2; the D gene could be TRBD1 or TRBD2 (5 bases each). V was pared by 0 bases and J by 1 base, with 12 bases between. This CDR3 contains 17 residues. Germline values: CDR1 SNHLY, CDR2 FYNNEI. The CDR3 region has the DNA TGTGCCAGCAGTGAAGCGCTTTGGGACCTGAACACCGGGGAGCTGTTTTTT. This encodes CASSEALWDLNTGELFF.

The V gene is TRBV4-1, the J gene TRBJ1-1; D unclear. Trimming pared 1 base from V and 11 bases from J, leaving 23 bases between. The CDR3 is made up of 16 amino acids. Germline lookup yields CDR1 MGHRA and CDR2 YSYEKL. CDR3 sequence reads: CASSQGSGRGLDGAFF. CDR3 coding DNA: TGCGCCAGCAGCCAAGGATCGGGCCGTGGCCTTGATGGGGCTTTCTTT.

There are many counts of this clonotype. V and J are TRBV7-9 and TRBJ1-3, with unresolved D. CDR1 SEHNR and CDR2 FQNEAQ come from the germline V gene (reference sequence). The V end was cut by 5 bases, the J end by 4 bases, with 6 bases between. The CDR3 has 12 residues. The DNA of the CDR3 is TGTGCCAGCAGCCAGACAGGAAACACCATATATTTT. It encodes CASSQTGNTIYF.

The CDR3 region is CASSYRSGELFF. Written as DNA, the CDR3 is TGTGCCAGCAGTTATCGGTCCGGGGAGCTGTTTTTT. This chain links TRBV6-2 or TRBV6-3 with TRBJ2-2; D gene ambiguous. The length of the CDR3 is 12 residues. Germline assignment: CDR1 MNHEY and CDR2 SVGEGT. Trimming cost V 3 bases and J 6 bases, with 5 bases left between them.

The sample holds a few counts of this clonotype. This chain connects TRBV4-3 to TRBJ2-4, with TRBD2 as a possible D gene (6 bases). V lost 4 bases to trimming and J lost 11 bases, with 15 bases between them. CDR1 is LGHNA, CDR2 YSLEER, per germline. The CDR3 length is 13 residues. CDR3 DNA sequence: TGCGCCAGCAGCCTCCGCCGGGACTCCGTTCAGTACTTC. As protein: CASSLRRDSVQYF.

This clonotype has a handful of counts. The V and J genes are TRBV6-2 or TRBV6-3 and TRBJ2-3; D not resolved. The CDR3 extends over 16 amino acids. Trimming took off 7 bases at V and 0 bases at J, with 17 bases between the two ends. Germline V CDR1 and CDR2: MNHEY, SVGEGT. CDR3 DNA sequence: TGTGCCAGCAACCTCGTCGCCCCTGTTAGCACAGATACGCAGTATTTT. This sequence encodes CASNLVAPVSTDTQYF.

This clonotype has only a few counts. This chain links TRBV7-2 with TRBJ1-1; no clear D. Per the germline V gene, CDR1 is SGHTA and CDR2 is FQGNSA. Between the trimmed V and J ends, which lost 1 base and 3 bases, there was a span of 15 bases. The CDR3 has 16 residues. CDR3 coding DNA: TGTGCCAGCAGCTTAGGGACGTCCCGGGCGGACACTGAAGCTTTCTTT. Its protein is CASSLGTSRADTEAFF.

This clonotype has more than one count but fewer than ten. V is TRBV7-9 and J is TRBJ2-3, with D possibly called TRBD1 or TRBD2 (5 bases each). The V gene lost 5 bases and the J gene lost 4 bases, with 16 bases spanning the gap. The CDR3 spans 15 residues. The V gene's germline CDR1 is SEHNR and CDR2 FQNEAQ (reference sequence). For the CDR3, the DNA is TGTGCCAGCAGCGGGGACGGGCAGGGTTCAGATACGCAGTATTTT. It specifies CASSGDGQGSDTQYF.

The chain uses TRBV28 and TRBJ2-5, with TRBD2 as a possible D gene (5 bases). Germline V gene sequence: CDR1 MDHEN, CDR2 SYDVKM. The V end was cut by 7 bases, the J end by 5 bases, with 17 bases between. The CDR3 sequence is 14 residues long. The CDR3: CASTILGDWETQYF. DNA for the CDR3: TGTGCCAGCACCATCCTCGGGGATTGGGAGACCCAGTACTTC.

This clonotype was counted only a few times. The chain links TRBV20-1 to TRBJ1-1; D remains unclear. Trimming left V 7 bases short and J 0 bases short, with 12 bases between. The CDR3 length is 13 residues. From germline, CDR1 is DFQATT and CDR2 SNEGSKA (reference sequence). For the CDR3, the DNA is TGCAGTGTAGGTCGGGGTTTGAACACTGAAGCTTTCTTT. This codes for CSVGRGLNTEAFF.

This clonotype has more than one count but fewer than ten. V usage is TRBV4-3 and J usage is TRBJ2-1; D is perhaps TRBD2 (5 bases). The germline V gene has CDR1 LGHNA and CDR2 YSLEER. V was cut by 0 bases and J by 0 bases, with 12 bases left in between. There are 17 residues in the CDR3. CDR3 in DNA: TGCGCCAGCAGCCAAGACCTCCAGACTAACTCCTACAATGAGCAGTTCTTC. This sequence encodes CASSQDLQTNSYNEQFF.

This clonotype was found a few times. The chain links TRBV6-5 to TRBJ1-2, with TRBD1 matching 9 bases. The germline V gene has CDR1 MNHEY and CDR2 SVGAGI. The CDR3 spans 14 residues. V lost 6 bases to trimming and J lost 5 bases; unmatched junction nucleotides: 7. The CDR3 DNA reads TGTGCCAGCAGAATGGGACAGGGAAGGTATGGCTACACCTTC. Translation gives CASRMGQGRYGYTF.

A few counts support this clonotype. The rearrangement links TRBV11-2 to TRBJ2-1; 8 bases match TRBD2. J gave up 3 bases and V 1 base, and 5 bases lay outside the gene matches. Germline lookup yields CDR1 SGHAT and CDR2 FQNNGV. This CDR3 has 16 residues. The CDR3 loop reads CASSLGRGGLYNEQFF. CDR3 nucleotides: TGTGCCAGCAGCTTAGGACGGGGGGGCCTCTACAATGAGCAGTTCTTC.

This clonotype is categorized as medium-sized (0.01 to 0.1%). The CDR3 spells CASSVGTGGSYEQYF. CDR3 nucleotides: TGTGCCAGCAGCGTCGGGACAGGGGGCTCCTACGAGCAGTACTTC. The gene calls are TRBV9 and TRBJ2-7; 11 bases are shared with TRBD1. Germline CDR1 SGDLS, CDR2 YYNGEE. V gave up 2 bases and J gave up 0 bases; unmatched junction bases: 1. This CDR3 region has 15 residues.

The gene calls are TRBV29-1 and TRBJ1-1; 11 nucleotides line up with TRBD1. The germline V gene has CDR1 SQVTM and CDR2 ANQGSEA. The CDR3 is 14 amino acids. V trimming: 5 bases; J trimming: 3 bases; junction bases outside the gene matches: 5. This chain's CDR3 is CSVSRDRGYTEAFF. CDR3 bases: TGCAGCGTTTCCCGGGACAGGGGGTACACTGAAGCTTTCTTT.

This clonotype has just a few counts. This sequence joins TRBV15 and TRBJ2-2, with a possible D match to TRBD1 (5 bases). The germline gives CDR1 LNHNV, CDR2 YYDKDF (reference sequence). V was trimmed by 2 bases and J by 5 bases, leaving 12 bases between them. This CDR3 contains 15 residues. The CDR3 protein is CATSRRRDDTGELFF. The CDR3 DNA reads TGTGCCACCAGCAGACGCAGGGATGATACCGGGGAGCTGTTTTTT.

The chain links TRBV25-1 to TRBJ1-1; possible D gene TRBD1, 5 bases. CDR3 size: 12 residues. Germline CDR1 is MGHDK and CDR2 is SYGVNS. The ends were cut back, 8 bases at V and 11 bases at J, with 18 bases in the middle. DNA for the CDR3: TGTGCCAGCCGGGAAACAACAGGCCCCGCTTTCTTT. Protein sequence: CASRETTGPAFF.

This clonotype was counted only a few times. The chain joins TRBV28 to TRBJ2-7, with 8 bases aligning to TRBD1. Germline CDR1 MDHEN, CDR2 SYDVKM. J lost 5 bases, V lost 3 bases, and 3 bases had no gene match. The CDR3 is 13 residues long. CDR3 region: CASSFAGGDEQYV. The CDR3 nucleotides are TGTGCCAGCAGTTTTGCAGGGGGCGACGAGCAGTACGTC.

This clonotype has more than one count but fewer than ten. The chain carries TRBV28 and TRBJ2-2; no clear D. The CDR3 runs 15 residues. Trimming left V 3 bases short and J 4 bases short, with 12 bases between. CDR1 and CDR2 from the germline V gene are MDHEN and SYDVKM. In DNA, the CDR3 is TGTGCCAGCAGTTTGTGGGGTGTTGGCACCGGGGAGCTGTTTTTT. Translated: CASSLWGVGTGELFF.

This clonotype was picked up many times. The chain combines TRBV7-3 with TRBJ2-5, with a possible D match to TRBD2 (6 bases). CDR1 is SGHTA and CDR2 is FQGTGA in the germline V gene. Trimming removed 3 bases from V and 9 bases from J, with 14 bases in between. The CDR3 loop spans 13 amino acids. The DNA of the CDR3 is TGTGCCAGCAGCTTCGAACTAGCCGACGCCCAGTACTTC. Its translation: CASSFELADAQYF. The entire variable domain, with the rest obtained from reference TRBV7-3 and TRBJ2-5, is as follows: GAGVSQTPSNKVTEKGKYVELRCDPISGHTALYWYRQSLGQGPEFLIYFQGTGAADDSGLPNDRFFAVRPEGSVSTLKIQRTERGDSAVYLCASSFELADAQYFGPGTRLLVL.

This clonotype has more than one count but fewer than ten. The chain couples TRBV11-3 to TRBJ2-1, with D hard to call. Looked up from germline, CDR1 is SGHNT and CDR2 is YENEEA. Trimming removed 4 bases from V and 8 bases from J, with 12 bases in between. This CDR3 region has 13 residues. The CDR3 region is CASSSLRSDEQFF. DNA for the CDR3: TGTGCCAGCAGCTCCCTCAGGAGCGATGAGCAGTTCTTC.

The sample holds many counts of this clonotype. The CDR3 protein is CASRSTDTQYF. CDR3 in DNA: TGTGCCAGCAGGTCCACAGATACGCAGTATTTT. The chain couples TRBV11-1 to TRBJ2-3; the D is unclear. CDR3 length: 11 amino acids. Between the trimmed V and J ends, which lost 6 bases and 2 bases, there was a span of 3 bases. The germline V gene encodes CDR1 SGHAT and CDR2 FQDESV (reference sequence). The variable domain in full, with the rest retrieved from reference TRBV11-1 and TRBJ2-3, is EAEVAQSPRYKITEKSQAVAFWCDPISGHATLYWYRQILGQGPELLVQFQDESVVDDSQLPKDRFSAERLKGVDSTLKIQPAELGDSAMYLCASRSTDTQYFGPGTRLTVL.

The chain links TRBV9 to TRBJ2-6; D call uncertain. CDR1 is SGDLS, CDR2 YYNGEE, per germline. The CDR3 extends over 16 amino acids. Trimming pared 3 bases from V and 0 bases from J, leaving 10 bases between. CDR3: CASSGPGSSGANVLTF. CDR3 nucleotides: TGTGCCAGCAGCGGACCCGGAAGCTCTGGGGCCAACGTCCTGACTTTC. The whole variable domain, filled in from reference TRBV9 and TRBJ2-6, reads DSGVTQTPKHLITATGQRVTLRCSPRSGDLSVYWYQQSLDQGLQFLIQYYNGEERAKGNILERFSAQQFPDLHSELNLSSLELGDSALYFCASSGPGSSGANVLTFGAGSRLTVL.